One T cell receptor beta chain is described in this entry. This clone was recorded once. What this receptor recognizes is not known. No base qualities exist here, and no much larger clone lies one base off it. V loses 1 base, J loses 1 base, and the germline ends lie 12 bases apart. Spanning cysteine to phenylalanine, the CDR3 consists of 16 amino acids. The entry retains the CDR3 DNA only, 48 bases that are in frame from base 1. The germline V gene (reference sequence) gives CDR1 as SSHAT and CDR2 as FNYEAQ. This sample stems from a study of beta chain features in type 1 diabetes (dated by TCRdb to 2016 to 2019). At the level of the whole study: No differences in mean age, gender distribution, total cell number or subset yield were found between patients and healthy donors. A total of approximately 99,000,000 sorted cells were examined across all samples, and RNA yield correlated strongly with the number of cells per subset. In the study, recently diagnosed type 1 diabetes patients and matched healthy donors were compared on the TCRB repertoires of their sorted circulating CD4+ T cell subsets. Regulatory and stem cell-like memory subsets were obtained from only 8 patients and roughly 8 healthy donors, while naive and central memory subsets were obtained from all 30 or so donors. General study outcomes and caveats: Shorter templates might be favored by PCR, yet because patient and control samples were amplified and corrected together, any such skew would affect both groups equally. Fewer insertions and more nucleotide deletions at VDJ recombination sites were observed in patients with type 1 diabetes, implying thymic rearrangement abnormalities. Because small numbers of individuals were included in the HLA sub-analyses, any influence of HLA type on TCRB rearrangement was left unresolved. Because cDNA was sequenced instead of genomic DNA, highly expressing activated cells could be over-represented, though the groups showed no difference in activation or CD3 levels. In all four CD4+ subsets, TCRB CDR3 length was moderately but significantly shorter in type 1 diabetes patients. Naive, central memory and regulatory TCRB repertoires appeared to be more alike among patients than among healthy donors.

All of the isolated RNA was reverse transcribed with the High Capacity cDNA Reverse Transcription Kit, so expressed TCRB transcripts were sequenced. Naive, central memory and regulatory T cell samples underwent deep immunoSEQ sequencing, averaging roughly 3.4 million total reads per sample. Sorted cells were lysed in RLT buffer and RNA was extracted with DNase-treated RNeasy Micro or Mini kits, depending on cell number. Each cell subset was processed separately to prevent cross-contamination, with patient and healthy donor samples processed together. TCRB sequences were amplified from cDNA with the immunoSEQ multiplex PCR, producing 87-bp fragments spanning the CDR3 region. Sequencing of the amplicons was done on the Illumina HiSeq platform. The authors' pipeline ran thus. Synthetic template baselines were used to correct PCR bias computationally, reads within Hamming distance 2 were collapsed together, and singletons that could not be merged were discarded. Reads were aligned to IMGT to assign V, D and J genes, CDR3 length, and insertions or deletions at six rearrangement sites. Within each subset, clonotype counts were normalized to sorted cell number, and only after that were true diversity and Gini coefficients computed with the tcR R package. The overlap coefficient, calculated on TCRB nucleotide sequences, was used to quantify repertoire sharing. Out-of-frame TCRB sequences from naive cells were analyzed to stand in for the pre-selection repertoire. Drawn from immuneACCESS, this table holds only the in-frame rearrangements with V and J called that TCRdb kept. Clones are partly lost; checked studies trace under half to an unresolved V gene and leave the rest unexplained. That table gives V, J and clone size, and the DNA gave D and trimming. Across this sample there are about 160,000 clones, with roughly 59% seen only once. The leading ten clones occupy about 0.091% of the sample.

Each donor gave one peripheral blood draw, approximately 0.11 L on average, collected into heparinised tubes. A BD FACSAria II was used to sort naive, central memory, regulatory and stem cell-like memory CD4+ T cells with a panel that included CD45RO, CCR7, CD25, CD127, CD95 and CD27. Purity was above 95% for every sorted population. PBMCs were isolated immediately by Lymphoprep density gradient centrifugation and stained directly without culture. Samples were stained and sorted in pairs, with one healthy donor and one patient per experiment, so that batch effects were minimized. The chain is made from TRBV7-7 and TRBJ2-3; TRBD2 is a weak D gene call, 5 bases matching. Sequencing was performed on naive CD4+ T cells from blood. The cell subset or site label, as the study defines it: true naive CD4+ T cells. This clonotype was obtained from a man aged 25-45 years with type 1 diabetes. The encoded CDR3 is CASSLVPGSGTDTQYF. The DNA sequence is TGTGCCAGCAGCTTAGTGCCGGGATCGGGCACAGATACGCAGTATTTT.